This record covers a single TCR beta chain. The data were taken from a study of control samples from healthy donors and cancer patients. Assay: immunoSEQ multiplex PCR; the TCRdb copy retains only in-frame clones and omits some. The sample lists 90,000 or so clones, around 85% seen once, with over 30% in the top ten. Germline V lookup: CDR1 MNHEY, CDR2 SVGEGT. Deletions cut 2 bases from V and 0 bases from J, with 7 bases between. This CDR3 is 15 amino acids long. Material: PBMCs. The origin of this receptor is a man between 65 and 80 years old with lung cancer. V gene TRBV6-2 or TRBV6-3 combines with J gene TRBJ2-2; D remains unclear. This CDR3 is CASSYVTANTGELFF. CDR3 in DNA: TGTGCCAGCAGTTACGTTACAGCGAACACCGGGGAGCTGTTTTTT.